This paragraph covers one T cell receptor beta chain sequence. Previously described methods and listed TCR primers produced bulk TCR libraries. TCRdb re-analysed the PCR reads in MiXCR, keeping a single row per CDR3 protein. Of around 460,000 distinct CDR3 sequences detected, around 23% appear once; the ten largest clones hold approximately 0.76%. Germline CDR1 reads MNHNY; CDR2 reads SVGAGI (reference sequence). The V and J ends lost 11 bases and 1 base respectively, with 14 bases between them. The CDR3 length is 14 residues. This entry belongs to a study of molecular identifiers for immune sequencing clone quantification.

V and J are TRBV6-6 and TRBJ1-4; D possibly corresponds to TRBD1 (5 bases). The sequence derives from a human donor in good health. Some libraries in this study had Jurkat cell RNA spiked in. Specimen: naive CD8+ T cells from blood, with Jurkat cell RNA spiked in. Subset defined: FACS-sorted CD8+CD4-CCR7+CD45RA+ naive T cells. The CDR3, as DNA: TGTGCCGCGAGTTGGGGCATAACTAATGAAAAACTGTTTTTT. This encodes CAASWGITNEKLFF.